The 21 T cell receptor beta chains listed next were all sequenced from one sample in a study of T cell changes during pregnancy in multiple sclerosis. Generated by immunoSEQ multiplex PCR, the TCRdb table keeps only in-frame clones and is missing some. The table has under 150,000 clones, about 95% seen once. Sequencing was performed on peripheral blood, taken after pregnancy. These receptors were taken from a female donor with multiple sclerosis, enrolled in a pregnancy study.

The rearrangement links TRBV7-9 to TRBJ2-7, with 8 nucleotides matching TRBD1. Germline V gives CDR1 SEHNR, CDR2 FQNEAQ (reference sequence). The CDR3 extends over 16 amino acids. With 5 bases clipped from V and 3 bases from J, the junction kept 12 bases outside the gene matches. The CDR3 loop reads CASSQQGQGYRYEQYF. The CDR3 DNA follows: TGTGCCAGCAGCCAACAAGGACAGGGATATCGCTACGAGCAGTACTTC.

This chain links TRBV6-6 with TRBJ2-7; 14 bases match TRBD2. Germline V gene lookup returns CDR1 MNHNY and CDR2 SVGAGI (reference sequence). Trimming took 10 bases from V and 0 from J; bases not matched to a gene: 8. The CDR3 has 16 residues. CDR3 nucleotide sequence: TGTGCCACCGGACTAGCGGGAGGCAGGAGCTCCTACGAGCAGTACTTC. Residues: CATGLAGGRSSYEQYF.

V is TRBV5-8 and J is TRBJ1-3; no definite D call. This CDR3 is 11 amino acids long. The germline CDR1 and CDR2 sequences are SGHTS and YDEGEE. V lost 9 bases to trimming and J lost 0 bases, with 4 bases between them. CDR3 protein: CATLSGNTIYF. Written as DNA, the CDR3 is TGTGCCACCCTCTCTGGAAACACCATATATTTT.

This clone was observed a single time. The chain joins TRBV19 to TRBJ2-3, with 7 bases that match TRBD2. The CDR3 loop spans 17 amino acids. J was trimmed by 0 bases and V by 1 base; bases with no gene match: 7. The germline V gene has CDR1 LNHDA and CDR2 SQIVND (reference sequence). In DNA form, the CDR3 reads TGTGCCAGTAGTATAGGGGATCTAGCGGCTAGCACAGATACGCAGTATTTT. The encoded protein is CASSIGDLAASTDTQYF.

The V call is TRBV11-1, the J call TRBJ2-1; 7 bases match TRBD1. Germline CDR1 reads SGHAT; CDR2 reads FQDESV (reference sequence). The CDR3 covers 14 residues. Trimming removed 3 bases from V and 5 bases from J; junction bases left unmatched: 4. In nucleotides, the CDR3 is TGTGCCAGCAGCTTGTACAGGGGAGACAATGAGCAGTTCTTC. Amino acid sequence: CASSLYRGDNEQFF.

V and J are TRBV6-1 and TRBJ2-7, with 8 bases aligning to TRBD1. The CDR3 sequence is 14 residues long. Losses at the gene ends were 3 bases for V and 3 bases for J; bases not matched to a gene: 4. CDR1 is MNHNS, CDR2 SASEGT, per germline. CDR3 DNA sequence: TGTGCCAGCAGTGAGAGGACAGGGATCTACGAGCAGTACTTC. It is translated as CASSERTGIYEQYF.

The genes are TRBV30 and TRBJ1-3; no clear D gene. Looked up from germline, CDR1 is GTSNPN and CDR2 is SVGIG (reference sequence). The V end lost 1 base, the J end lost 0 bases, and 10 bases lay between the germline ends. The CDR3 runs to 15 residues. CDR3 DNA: TGTGCCTGGAGTGGCAGCGCATACTCTGGAAACACCATATATTTT. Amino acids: CAWSGSAYSGNTIYF. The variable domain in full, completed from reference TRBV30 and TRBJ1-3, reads SQTIHQWPATLVQPVGSPLSLECTVEGTSNPNLYWYRQAAGRGLQLLFYSVGIGQISSEVPQNLSASRPQDRQFILSSKKLLLSDSGFYLCAWSGSAYSGNTIYFGEGSWLTVV.

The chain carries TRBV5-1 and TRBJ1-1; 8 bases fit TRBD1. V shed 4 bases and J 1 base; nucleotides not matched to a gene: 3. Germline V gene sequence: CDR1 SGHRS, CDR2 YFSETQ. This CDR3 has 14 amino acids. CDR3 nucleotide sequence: TGCGCCAGCAGCATGGGGACAGGGAACACTGAAGCTTTCTTT. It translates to CASSMGTGNTEAFF.

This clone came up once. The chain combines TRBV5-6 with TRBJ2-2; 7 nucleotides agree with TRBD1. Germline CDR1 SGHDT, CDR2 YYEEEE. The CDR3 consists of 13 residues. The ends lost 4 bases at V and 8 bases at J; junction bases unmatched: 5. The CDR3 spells CASSIDRDGELFF. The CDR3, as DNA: TGTGCCAGCAGCATCGACAGGGATGGGGAGCTGTTTTTT.

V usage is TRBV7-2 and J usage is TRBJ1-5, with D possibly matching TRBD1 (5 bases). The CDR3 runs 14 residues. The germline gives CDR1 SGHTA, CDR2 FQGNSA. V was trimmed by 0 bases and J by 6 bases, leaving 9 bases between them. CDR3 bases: TGTGCCAGCAGCTTAGCAGGGGCCGGTCAGCCCCAGCATTTT. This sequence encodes CASSLAGAGQPQHF.

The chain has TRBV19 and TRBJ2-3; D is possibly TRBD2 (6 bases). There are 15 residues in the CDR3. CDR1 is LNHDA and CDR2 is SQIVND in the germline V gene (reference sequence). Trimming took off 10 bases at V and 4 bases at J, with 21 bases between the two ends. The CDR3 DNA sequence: TGTGCCACGAGCCACACTAGCTCTTCGGCAGATACGCAGTATTTT. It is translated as CATSHTSSSADTQYF.

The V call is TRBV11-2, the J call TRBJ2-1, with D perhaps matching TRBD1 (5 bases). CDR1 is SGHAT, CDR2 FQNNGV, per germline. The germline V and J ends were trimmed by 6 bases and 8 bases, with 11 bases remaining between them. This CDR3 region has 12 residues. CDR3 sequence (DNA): TGTGCCAGCAGTGATATAGGGGATGAGCAGTTCTTC. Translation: CASSDIGDEQFF.

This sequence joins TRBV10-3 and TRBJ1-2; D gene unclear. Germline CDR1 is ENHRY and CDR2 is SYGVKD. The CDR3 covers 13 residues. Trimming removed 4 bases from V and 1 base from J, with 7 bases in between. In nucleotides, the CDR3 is TGTGCCATCAGTGGCGCGGGTAACTATGGCTACACCTTC. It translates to CAISGAGNYGYTF.

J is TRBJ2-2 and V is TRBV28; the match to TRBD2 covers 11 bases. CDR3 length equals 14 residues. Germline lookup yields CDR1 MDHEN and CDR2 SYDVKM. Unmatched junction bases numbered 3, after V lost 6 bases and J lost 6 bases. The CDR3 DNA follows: TGTGCCAGCAGAACTAGCGGGAGTCCCGGGGAGCTGTTTTTT. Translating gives CASRTSGSPGELFF. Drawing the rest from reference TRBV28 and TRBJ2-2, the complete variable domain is DVKVTQSSRYLVKRTGEKVFLECVQDMDHENMFWYRQDPGLGLRLIYFSYDVKMKEKGDIPEGYSVSREKKERFSLILESASTNQTSMYLCASRTSGSPGELFFGEGSRLTVL.

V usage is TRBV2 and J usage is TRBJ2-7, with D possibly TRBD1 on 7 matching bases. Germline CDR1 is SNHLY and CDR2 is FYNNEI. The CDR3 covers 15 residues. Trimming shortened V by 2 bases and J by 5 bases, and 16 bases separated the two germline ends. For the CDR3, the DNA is TGTGCCAGCAGTGAAACGACAGGGCGGGGTAACGAGCAGTACTTC. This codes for CASSETTGRGNEQYF.

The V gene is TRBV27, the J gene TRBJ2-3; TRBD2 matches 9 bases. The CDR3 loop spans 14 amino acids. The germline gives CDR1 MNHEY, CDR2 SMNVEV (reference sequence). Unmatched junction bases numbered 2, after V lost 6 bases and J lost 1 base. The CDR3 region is CASRGTSRTDTQYF. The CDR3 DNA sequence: TGTGCCAGCAGGGGGACTAGCCGCACAGATACGCAGTATTTT.

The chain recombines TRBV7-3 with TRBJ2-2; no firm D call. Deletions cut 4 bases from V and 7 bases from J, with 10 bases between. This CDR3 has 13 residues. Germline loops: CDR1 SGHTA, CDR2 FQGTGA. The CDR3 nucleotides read TGTGCCAGCAGCTCCATGCGTGGCGGGGAGCTGTTTTTT. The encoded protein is CASSSMRGGELFF. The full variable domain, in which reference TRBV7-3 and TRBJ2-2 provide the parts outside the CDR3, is GAGVSQTPSNKVTEKGKYVELRCDPISGHTALYWYRQSLGQGPEFLIYFQGTGAADDSGLPNDRFFAVRPEGSVSTLKIQRTERGDSAVYLCASSSMRGGELFFGEGSRLTVL.

CDR3: CASSLLGGTGEKLFF. CDR3 bases: TGTGCCAGCAGTTTATTAGGGGGCACGGGGGAAAAACTGTTTTTT. The chain links TRBV27 to TRBJ1-4; 7 nucleotides match TRBD1. V was clipped by 1 base and J by 8 bases; unmatched bases: 7. The CDR3 runs 15 residues. Germline loops: CDR1 MNHEY, CDR2 SMNVEV (reference sequence).

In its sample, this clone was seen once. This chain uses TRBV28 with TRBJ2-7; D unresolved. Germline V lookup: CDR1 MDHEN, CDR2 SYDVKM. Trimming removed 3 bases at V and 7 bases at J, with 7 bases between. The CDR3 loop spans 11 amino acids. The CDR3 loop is CASSFGPEQYF. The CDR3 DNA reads TGTGCCAGCAGTTTTGGCCCAGAGCAGTACTTC. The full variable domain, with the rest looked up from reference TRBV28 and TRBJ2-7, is DVKVTQSSRYLVKRTGEKVFLECVQDMDHENMFWYRQDPGLGLRLIYFSYDVKMKEKGDIPEGYSVSREKKERFSLILESASTNQTSMYLCASSFGPEQYFGPGTRLTVT.

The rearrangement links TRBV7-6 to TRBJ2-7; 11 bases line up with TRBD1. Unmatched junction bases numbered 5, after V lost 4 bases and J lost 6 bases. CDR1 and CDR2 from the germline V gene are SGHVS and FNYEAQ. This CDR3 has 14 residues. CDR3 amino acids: CASSSGQGAGEQYF. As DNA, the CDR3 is TGTGCCAGCAGCTCTGGACAGGGGGCGGGCGAGCAGTACTTC.

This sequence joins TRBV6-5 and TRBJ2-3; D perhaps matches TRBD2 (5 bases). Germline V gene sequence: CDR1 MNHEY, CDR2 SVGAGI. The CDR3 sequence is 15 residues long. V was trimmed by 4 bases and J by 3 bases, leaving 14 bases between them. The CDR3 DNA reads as TGTGCCAGCAGTTCCGGGGTGGGTGTGACAGATACGCAGTATTTT. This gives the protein CASSSGVGVTDTQYF.